This T cell receptor (beta chain) was recorded in a study of blood T cell repertoires in COVID-19. V lost 0 bases and J 2 bases, leaving 6 bases between the germline ends. Germline V gene lookup returns CDR1 GTSNPN and CDR2 SVGIG (reference sequence). The CDR3 contains 13 residues. Using immunoSEQ multiplex PCR, the repertoire was profiled, and TCRdb retains in-frame clones only, with some absent. This table has around 280,000 clones, 88% appearing once. The rearrangement uses TRBV30 and TRBJ2-3; no clear D. Sequenced sample: peripheral blood. The TCR comes from a woman in her 30s with COVID-19, enrolled during active disease. CDR3 sequence: CAWSVQITDTQYF. The CDR3 bases are TGTGCCTGGAGTGTACAGATCACAGATACGCAGTATTTT.